This TCR beta chain is from a study of T-cell memory formation after mild COVID-19. On the study more broadly: Clustering of TCRs was largely donor specific. Regarding the study as a whole: Contracting clones localized mainly to CM and EM when CD4+ and mainly to EMRA when CD8+.

This clonotype was counted a few times. Antigen: not known. J was trimmed by 5 bases and V by 1 base; bases with no gene match: 1. The CDR3 totals 15 residues. From germline, CDR1 is MNHNS and CDR2 SASEGT. TCRalpha and TCRbeta libraries used 5'RACE with constant-segment primers and UMIs. TCRdb ran MiXCR on the 5' RACE reads and lists one entry per CDR3 protein. The table records a few hundred thousand distinct CDR3 sequences, roughly 20% of them present only once. The source material was PBMCs or a T cell subset sorted from them (not recorded which). The receptor comes from a young man who had mild COVID-19 (a few samples of this study predate the infection). Cell type and time point are not known. The rearrangement joins TRBV6-1 to TRBJ2-1; 11 bases agree with TRBD2. The CDR3 loop is CASSEGLAGNNEQFF. CDR3 nucleotide sequence: TGTGCCAGCAGTGAAGGACTAGCGGGGAACAATGAGCAGTTCTTC.